This T cell receptor beta chain was sequenced during a study of high-grade serous ovarian cancer treatment subgroups. Study findings and constraints: Higher neoantigen levels went with greater TCR clonal relatedness.

Tumor samples were obtained before definitive surgery or chemotherapy. Details on this clone: Its target is not known.

Germline lookup yields CDR1 SGHTA and CDR2 FQGNSA. The CDR3 length is 14 residues. V shed 1 base and J shed 3 bases, with 10 bases lying between them. Sequencing used immunoSEQ multiplex PCR; TCRdb keeps in-frame clones, though not all of them. This table has 7,000 or so clones, 60% to 80% appearing once. The chain uses TRBV7-2 and TRBJ2-7; D unclear. This clonotype was sampled from a human donor with high-grade serous ovarian cancer. The sequenced sample was tumor tissue. This chain's CDR3 is CASSLDGGHYEQYF. The CDR3 DNA sequence: TGTGCCAGCAGCTTAGACGGCGGTCACTACGAGCAGTACTTC.